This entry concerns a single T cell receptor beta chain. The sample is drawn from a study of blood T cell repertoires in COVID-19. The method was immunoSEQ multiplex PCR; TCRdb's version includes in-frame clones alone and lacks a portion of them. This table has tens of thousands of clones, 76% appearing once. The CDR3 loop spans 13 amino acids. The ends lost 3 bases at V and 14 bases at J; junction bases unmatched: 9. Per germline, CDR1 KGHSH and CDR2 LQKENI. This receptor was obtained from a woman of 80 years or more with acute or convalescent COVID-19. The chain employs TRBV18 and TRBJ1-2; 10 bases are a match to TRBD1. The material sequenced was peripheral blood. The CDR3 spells CASSPSPEGQGTF. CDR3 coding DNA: TGTGCCAGCTCACCCTCTCCCGAGGGACAGGGGACCTTC.